The rows below give T cell receptor beta chains drawn from one sample of a study of post-analysis software for immune sequencing data. TCRdb recomputed calls from the PCR reads with MiXCR, one row per CDR3 protein. The table records 650,000 to 850,000 distinct CDR3 sequences, roughly 50% of them present only once. Sequenced input: blood. The source of these receptors is a girl under 18 with multiple sclerosis. The CDR3 runs from the conserved cysteine through the conserved F or W. D genes are given only for firm matches. Clone size appears in some rows only: once, few, many, or a class for an expanded clone.

j_call d_call v_call clone_size cdr3_aa cdr3_nt
TRBJ2-7 NA TRBV4-2 NA CASSNRDGLTREQYF TGTGCCAGCAGCAACCGGGACGGACTTACGAGGGAGCAGTACTTC
TRBJ2-4 TRBD2 TRBV4-1 NA CASSQHGTSSKNIQYF TGCGCCAGCAGCCAACACGGGACTAGCAGCAAAAACATTCAGTACTTC
TRBJ2-7 TRBD1 TRBV7-8 NA CASSLETGFSYNEQYF TGTGCCAGCAGCTTAGAGACAGGGTTCTCCTACAATGAGCAGTACTTC
TRBJ2-4 TRBD1 TRBV3-1 NA CASSQQGPTRLAKNIQYF TGTGCCAGCAGTCAACAGGGGCCTACCCGACTAGCCAAAAACATTCAGTACTTC
TRBJ2-6 NA TRBV15 NA CATAVIPLSGANVLTF TGTGCCACCGCGGTAATCCCTCTTTCTGGGGCCAACGTCCTGACTTTC
TRBJ1-2 NA TRBV4-1 NA CASSQDRVTYGYTF TGCGCCAGCAGCCAAGATAGAGTTACCTATGGCTACACCTTC
TRBJ1-1 NA TRBV7-8 NA CASSAYGGAGTEAFF TGTGCCAGCAGCGCCTACGGGGGGGCAGGGACTGAAGCTTTCTTT
TRBJ1-1 NA TRBV29-1 NA CSVERRLPNTEAFF TGCAGCGTTGAACGAAGGCTACCGAACACTGAAGCTTTCTTT
TRBJ2-7 TRBD2 TRBV29-1 NA CSVSGRAIYEQYF TGCAGCGTCAGCGGGAGGGCCATCTACGAGCAGTACTTC
TRBJ2-7 NA TRBV7-7 NA CASSLGGPPDYEQYF TGTGCCAGCAGCTTAGGCGGTCCCCCGGACTACGAGCAGTACTTC
TRBJ1-2 NA TRBV6-6 NA CASRRLPSYTF TGTGCCAGCAGAAGACTACCTAGCTACACCTTC
TRBJ1-5 TRBD1 TRBV25-1 NA CASSGQGYNQPQHF TGTGCCAGCAGTGGACAGGGGTACAATCAGCCCCAGCATTTT
TRBJ2-3 TRBD2 TRBV15 few CATSRPAGAEDTQYF TGTGCCACCAGCAGGCCAGCGGGAGCGGAAGATACGCAGTATTTT
TRBJ2-1 TRBD2 TRBV11-2 NA CASSWGGRINEQFF TGTGCCAGCAGCTGGGGGGGAAGGATCAATGAGCAGTTCTTC
TRBJ2-1 TRBD2 TRBV10-3 few CAISEWTSGTEQFF TGTGCCATCAGTGAATGGACTAGCGGGACTGAGCAGTTCTTC
TRBJ1-4 NA TRBV20-1 few CSASPGRPEKLFF TGCAGTGCTAGCCCCGGACGACCAGAAAAACTGTTTTTT
TRBJ2-1 NA TRBV21-1 once CASSNSASSYNEQFF TGTGCCAGCAGCAACTCTGCAAGCTCCTACAATGAGCAGTTCTTC
TRBJ2-2 NA TRBV20-1 NA CSARRGPAGTGELFF TGCAGTGCTCGTAGGGGACCCGCGGGGACCGGGGAGCTGTTTTTT
TRBJ1-2 NA TRBV5-1 NA CASSLGAGMVNYGYTF TGCGCCAGCAGCTTGGGCGCGGGGATGGTTAACTATGGCTACACCTTC
TRBJ2-7 TRBD2 TRBV20-1 NA CSARDPGGSRYEQYF TGCAGTGCTAGAGATCCAGGCGGGAGCCGGTACGAGCAGTACTTC
TRBJ2-7 NA TRBV12-3/TRBV12-4 NA CASSLRDVTSSYEQYF TGTGCCAGCAGTCTTCGAGACGTTACGAGCTCCTACGAGCAGTACTTC
TRBJ2-1 TRBD2 TRBV7-3 NA CASSRRGTSGVNEQFF TGTGCCAGCAGCCGTCGAGGGACTAGCGGTGTCAATGAGCAGTTCTTC
TRBJ2-5 TRBD2 TRBV29-1 NA CSVAPSGGETQYF TGCAGCGTTGCCCCGTCGGGAGGAGAGACCCAGTACTTC
TRBJ1-4 NA TRBV7-2 once CASNPGQVNEKLFF TGTGCCAGCAACCCCGGGCAGGTTAATGAAAAACTGTTTTTT
TRBJ2-6 TRBD2 TRBV9 NA CASSRSGGSGANVLTF TGTGCCAGCAGCCGCAGCGGGGGGTCCGGGGCCAACGTCCTGACTTTC
TRBJ2-3 TRBD1 TRBV29-1 few CSVETRDRGFADTQYF TGCAGCGTTGAAACCCGGGACAGGGGGTTCGCAGATACGCAGTATTTT
TRBJ1-2 NA TRBV5-1 NA CASSLNRQEYGYTF TGCGCCAGCAGCTTGAATCGGCAGGAATATGGCTACACCTTC
TRBJ2-7 TRBD2 TRBV5-1 NA CASSLSSGSYEQYF TGTGCCAGCAGTTTGTCTAGCGGGAGCTACGAGCAGTACTTC
TRBJ1-2 TRBD1 TRBV6-1 NA CATIGTFLGQGIPGYGYTF TGTGCCACCATTGGGACCTTTTTGGGACAGGGTATCCCAGGGTATGGCTACACCTTC
TRBJ2-3 TRBD2 TRBV7-9 NA CASSYAAASGSTDTQYF TGTGCCAGCAGCTATGCCGCCGCTAGCGGGAGTACAGATACGCAGTATTTT
TRBJ2-5 NA TRBV5-1 NA CASMGLSQETQYF TGCGCCAGCATGGGGTTGAGCCAAGAGACCCAGTACTTC
TRBJ2-4 NA TRBV28 few CASSLPGGNGIQYF TGTGCCAGCAGCTTACCAGGGGGGAATGGCATTCAGTACTTC
TRBJ1-4 NA TRBV20-1 few CSARDPGTSNEKLFF TGCAGTGCTAGAGATCCGGGCACCTCTAATGAAAAACTGTTTTTT
TRBJ2-1 TRBD2 TRBV27 NA CASSLWVQGGNEQFF TGTGCCAGCAGTTTATGGGTGCAGGGAGGGAATGAGCAGTTCTTC
TRBJ2-3 NA TRBV29-1 NA CSVAMTGDTQYF TGCAGCGTTGCCATGACTGGAGATACGCAGTATTTT
TRBJ2-7 TRBD2 TRBV25-1 NA CASSRPGGGSYEQYF TGTGCCAGCAGCCGCCCGGGGGGGGGCTCGTACGAGCAGTACTTC
TRBJ2-7 NA TRBV5-1 NA CASSSGSMGPYEQYF TGCGCCAGCAGCTCGGGATCCATGGGCCCCTACGAGCAGTACTTC
TRBJ2-1 TRBD2 TRBV7-9 NA CASSLALLSGRPANEQFF TGTGCCAGCAGCTTAGCCTTACTTAGCGGGAGGCCAGCCAATGAGCAGTTCTTC
TRBJ2-5 NA TRBV9 NA CASSDSPRETQYF TGTGCCAGCAGCGATTCTCCGAGGGAGACCCAGTACTTC
TRBJ2-1 TRBD2 TRBV7-9 NA CASSLVGLANKQFF TGTGCCAGCAGCTTAGTGGGACTAGCAAATAAGCAGTTCTTC
TRBJ2-7 TRBD1 TRBV29-1 NA CSAATGSMNGEQYF TGCAGCGCCGCGACAGGGTCAATGAATGGCGAGCAGTACTTC